This record concerns one T cell receptor (beta chain) sequence. No antigen is known for it. Clones were sequenced by immunoSEQ multiplex PCR, and TCRdb holds only the in-frame ones, with some missing. This sample has approximately 90,000 clones, with about 89% found just once. The data stem from a study of OX40 agonist ivuxolimab in advanced cancers. General observations from the study: In CD8+ T cells, expanded clones were on average more numerous than in CD4+. Some nonresponders also had low normalized T-cell clonal expansion. Both blood CD4+ and CD8+ T cells showed clonal growth by week 6 at 0.1 to 3.0 mg/kg.

The CDR3 has 14 amino acids. Germline-derived CDR1 and CDR2 are LNHNV and YYDKDF (reference sequence). The V segment lost 6 bases and the J segment 4 bases; nucleotides outside the gene matches: 6. The starting material was CD4+ or CD8+ T cells sorted from blood, obtained in a trial of the OX40 agonist ivuxolimab. This TCR was recovered from an adult with an advanced solid tumor such as melanoma, head and neck, liver or kidney cancer. V gene TRBV15 combines with J gene TRBJ1-5; 7 positions agree with TRBD1. The CDR3: CATRTGNDNQPQHF. The DNA for the CDR3 is TGTGCCACCAGGACAGGGAATGATAATCAGCCCCAGCATTTT. Looking up the rest from reference TRBV15 and TRBJ1-5 gives the full variable domain: DAMVIQNPRYQVTQFGKPVTLSCSQTLNHNVMYWYQQKSSQAPKLLFHYYDKDFNNEADTPDNFQSRRPNTSFCFLDIRSPGLGDTAMYLCATRTGNDNQPQHFGDGTRLSIL.